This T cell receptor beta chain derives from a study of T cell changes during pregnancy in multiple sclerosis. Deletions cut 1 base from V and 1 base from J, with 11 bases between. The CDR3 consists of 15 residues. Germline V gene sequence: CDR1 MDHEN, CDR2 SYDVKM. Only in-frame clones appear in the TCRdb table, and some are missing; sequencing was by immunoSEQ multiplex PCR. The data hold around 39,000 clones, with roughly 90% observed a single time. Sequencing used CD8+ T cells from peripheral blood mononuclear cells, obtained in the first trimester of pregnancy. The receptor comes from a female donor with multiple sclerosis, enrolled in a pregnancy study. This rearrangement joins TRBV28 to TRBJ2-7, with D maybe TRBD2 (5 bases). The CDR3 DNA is TGTGCCAGCAGTTTATTTGGCGGGTCGTCCTACGAGCAGTACTTC. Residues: CASSLFGGSSYEQYF.